These 16 T cell receptor beta chains share one sample of origin, sequenced in a study of T-cell reconstitution after alpha-beta-depleted transplantation in children. Molecular barcoding with unique molecular identifiers was used for the TCRbeta library. TCRdb analysed the PCR reads with MiXCR anew, one entry per CDR3 protein. The sample holds fewer than 350,000 distinct CDR3 sequences, under 14% seen once. Material: peripheral blood, obtained 180 days after TCRalphabeta/CD19-depleted stem cell transplant. The receptors derive from a male patient aged 2-15 years who had a stem cell transplant for chronic granulomatous disease, so the T cells may come from the graft donor.

This clonotype was picked up many times. CDR3 region: CASSLTDTSYNSPLHF. For the CDR3, the DNA is TGCGCCAGCAGCTTGACGGACACCTCCTATAATTCACCCCTCCACTTT. The chain uses TRBV5-1 and TRBJ1-6, with D tentatively TRBD1 (5 bases). The CDR3 runs 16 residues. With 1 base removed from V and 0 bases from J, the gap between germline ends came to 8 bases. Germline CDR1 SGHRS, CDR2 YFSETQ.

The chain carries TRBV5-5 and TRBJ2-3; D not certain. With 0 bases removed from V and 7 bases from J, the gap between germline ends came to 6 bases. This CDR3 region has 12 residues. Germline lookup yields CDR1 SGHKS and CDR2 YYEKEE (reference sequence). This chain's CDR3 is CASSLEGNTQYF. The CDR3 nucleotides are TGTGCCAGCAGCTTGGAAGGAAATACGCAGTATTTT.

Many counts were recorded for this clonotype. This chain joins TRBV5-1 and TRBJ2-1; D might be TRBD2 (7 bases). CDR1 is SGHRS and CDR2 is YFSETQ in the germline V gene. CDR3 length: 11 amino acids. V gave up 7 bases and J gave up 9 bases, with 11 bases separating them. DNA for the CDR3: TGCGCCAGCGTTGGGGGGGCTGAGCAGTTCTTC. Its protein is CASVGGAEQFF.

This clonotype was seen many times. This chain uses TRBV10-3 with TRBJ1-2, with a tentative D call TRBD1 (6 bases). The CDR3 totals 15 residues. The V end lost 2 bases, the J end lost 8 bases, and 18 bases lay between the germline ends. The germline V gene encodes CDR1 ENHRY and CDR2 SYGVKD. CDR3 sequence: CAISETSTGLGGYTF. For the CDR3, the DNA is TGTGCCATCAGTGAGACTTCGACAGGCCTGGGGGGCTACACCTTC.

This clonotype was observed many times. The chain couples TRBV29-1 to TRBJ2-1; either TRBD1 or TRBD2 may supply D (5 bases each). Germline loops: CDR1 SQVTM, CDR2 ANQGSEA. The CDR3 length is 11 residues. Trimming left V 7 bases short and J 10 bases short, with 14 bases between. The CDR3 loop reads CSGGPLREQFF. CDR3 bases: TGCAGCGGGGGACCTTTACGGGAGCAGTTCTTC.

This clonotype has a count of ten or more. The rearrangement uses TRBV29-1 and TRBJ2-7, with TRBD2 matching 8 bases. V gave up 0 bases and J gave up 3 bases; unmatched junction bases: 13. The CDR3 covers 17 residues. Germline V gene sequence: CDR1 SQVTM, CDR2 ANQGSEA. The CDR3 spells CSVEDREGCGDNYEQYF. CDR3 in DNA: TGCAGCGTTGAAGATCGGGAGGGGTGTGGTGATAACTACGAGCAGTACTTC.

This clonotype was seen many times. This CDR3 is CASSKQGTGELFF. Written as DNA, the CDR3 is TGTGCCAGCAGTAAACAGGGCACCGGGGAGCTGTTTTTT. This chain connects TRBV25-1 to TRBJ2-2, with a weak D call TRBD1 (6 bases). Trimming took 5 bases from V and 4 from J, leaving 8 bases between them. Germline values: CDR1 MGHDK, CDR2 SYGVNS. CDR3 length: 13 amino acids.

This clonotype has at least ten counts. The chain carries TRBV12-3 or TRBV12-4 and TRBJ2-1, with D maybe TRBD2 (6 bases). The CDR3 is made up of 16 amino acids. V was pared by 1 base and J by 9 bases, with 19 bases between. The CDR3, as DNA: TGTGCCAGCAGTTTAGATATCGGGGGACCTATTGTTGAGCAGTTCTTC. Translating it yields CASSLDIGGPIVEQFF.

This clonotype occurred many times. The gene calls are TRBV5-5 and TRBJ1-3; D is uncertain. Germline V lookup: CDR1 SGHKS, CDR2 YYEKEE (reference sequence). The ends were cut back, 6 bases at V and 2 bases at J, with 18 bases in the middle. The CDR3 totals 16 residues. Here the CDR3 reads CASTSERGFPGNTIYF. The CDR3, as DNA: TGTGCCAGCACCTCCGAGCGGGGATTCCCTGGAAACACCATATATTTT.

A remark on this clonotype: The junction and the germline gene differ at one end; a read error may be behind it. The J gene is TRBJ2-4, the V gene TRBV7-2; D gene ambiguous. Germline CDR1 reads SGHTA; CDR2 reads FQGNSA. The CDR3 is 14 amino acids. As DNA, the CDR3 is TGTGCCAGCAGCTTTCCGGTAGCCAAAAGCATTCAGTACTTC. It yields the protein CASSFPVAKSIQYF.

The chain carries TRBV4-2 and TRBJ2-7, with 8 bases matching TRBD2. This CDR3 contains 14 residues. The V segment lost 3 bases and the J segment 7 bases; nucleotides outside the gene matches: 8. The germline V gene has CDR1 LGHNA and CDR2 YNFKEQ. In DNA form, the CDR3 reads TGTGCCAGCAGCCAGACCGGGACTAGGCGGGAGCAGTACTTC. Its translation: CASSQTGTRREQYF.

This clonotype has ten or more counts. The V and J genes are TRBV12-3 or TRBV12-4 and TRBJ2-3, with 8 nucleotides matching TRBD2. V shed 3 bases and J 0 bases; nucleotides not matched to a gene: 14. The CDR3 runs 19 residues. CDR3 sequence reads: CASSFLGLAGRKSTDTQYF. The CDR3 region has the DNA TGTGCCAGCAGTTTCCTGGGGCTAGCGGGCCGAAAAAGCACAGATACGCAGTATTTT.

This clonotype was seen repeatedly, ten times or more. V gene TRBV5-1 combines with J gene TRBJ1-1; TRBD1 is a possible D gene (6 bases). The CDR3 is made up of 15 amino acids. V dropped 2 bases and J dropped 4 bases, with 15 bases sitting between them. Germline V gene data show CDR1 as SGHRS and CDR2 as YFSETQ. The chain's CDR3 is CASSLFSGEATEAFF. The CDR3 DNA reads TGCGCCAGCAGCTTATTCTCAGGGGAGGCCACTGAAGCTTTCTTT.

This clonotype was recorded many times. The chain couples TRBV3-1 to TRBJ2-1; D may be TRBD2 (5 bases). Trimming stripped 3 bases from V and 9 bases from J, with 9 bases between. This CDR3 is built from 12 residues. Germline CDR1 reads LGHDT; CDR2 reads YNNKEL (reference sequence). The chain's CDR3 is CASSQDSAEQFF. The CDR3, as DNA: TGTGCCAGCAGCCAGGATAGCGCTGAGCAGTTCTTC.

This clonotype was observed at least ten times. The chain uses TRBV12-3 or TRBV12-4 and TRBJ2-5, with 8 bases identical to TRBD1. This CDR3 is built from 14 residues. J lost 5 bases, V lost 2 bases, and 4 bases had no gene match. Here the CDR3 DNA reads TGTGCCAGCAGTTTAAGGCAGGGGGCCGAGACCCAGTACTTC. It codes for CASSLRQGAETQYF.

V usage is TRBV9 and J usage is TRBJ2-2, with 8 bases identical to TRBD2. Germline CDR1 reads SGDLS; CDR2 reads YYNGEE. Trimming took 3 bases from V and 7 from J; bases not matched to a gene: 11. This CDR3 contains 16 residues. CDR3 bases: TGTGCCAGCAGCGGCTTTGGGAGCGGGAGAGACGGGGAGCTGTTTTTT. Its translation is CASSGFGSGRDGELFF.